The next 5 T cell receptor beta chains were all read from a single sample in a study of neoadjuvant nivolumab and ipilimumab in lung cancer (dated by TCRdb to about 2020). Explained via the paper, the time point label denotes: at surgical resection after neoadjuvant nivolumab +/- ipilimumab. The library relied on the immunoSEQ multiplex PCR assay. The immuneACCESS repertoire file appears here via TCRdb, limited to in-frame rearrangements. These files lack a portion of the clones; in checked studies, under half of the deficit traces to unresolved V genes, and the cause of the others is not known. This sample lists roughly 13,000 clones; about two thirds were detected once. The ten most abundant clones make up about 23% of the sample. The material was peripheral blood, obtained after neoadjuvant nivolumab, alone or with ipilimumab, at or shortly before surgery. These receptors originate from an adult with non-small cell lung cancer.

The V and J genes are TRBV29-1 and TRBJ1-2, with TRBD1 as a possible D gene (5 bases). Germline CDR1 is SQVTM and CDR2 is ANQGSEA. V was trimmed by 8 bases and J by 3 bases, leaving 10 bases between them. The CDR3 runs 11 residues. Here the CDR3 DNA reads TGCAGCCTAGGGACGGACTATGGCTACACCTTC. Its protein is CSLGTDYGYTF.

V usage is TRBV11-2 and J usage is TRBJ2-7, with D possibly matching TRBD1 (5 bases). Germline V lookup: CDR1 SGHAT, CDR2 FQNNGV. CDR3 size: 13 residues. V lost 1 base and J lost 2, with 6 bases in between. CDR3 sequence reads: CASSLAGTYEQYF. In DNA form, the CDR3 reads TGTGCCAGCAGCTTAGCAGGGACCTACGAGCAGTACTTC.

The CDR3 here is CATRVGEDEQYF. The CDR3 coding sequence is TGCGCCACCCGGGTAGGGGAGGACGAGCAGTACTTC. V gene TRBV5-1 combines with J gene TRBJ2-7; D is possibly TRBD2 (6 bases). Trimming stripped 9 bases from V and 5 bases from J, with 15 bases between. Germline assignment: CDR1 SGHRS and CDR2 YFSETQ. CDR3 size: 12 residues.

This chain uses TRBV6-5 with TRBJ2-7, with a tentative D call TRBD1 (6 bases). V lost 7 bases and J lost 0, with 7 bases in between. This CDR3 is 12 amino acids long. Germline CDR1 and CDR2: MNHEY and SVGAGI. The chain's CDR3 is CASKTGSYEQYF. Here the CDR3 DNA reads TGTGCCAGCAAGACAGGCTCCTACGAGCAGTACTTC.

The chain has TRBV7-2 and TRBJ2-7; tentative D call: TRBD2 (5 bases). CDR1 SGHTA and CDR2 FQGNSA come from the germline V gene. This CDR3 comprises 15 residues. Trimming shortened V by 5 bases and J by 3 bases, and 17 bases separated the two germline ends. The CDR3 is CASSKDRRTGYEQYF. CDR3 coding DNA: TGTGCCAGCAGCAAGGACCGCAGGACTGGCTACGAGCAGTACTTC.